This is a list of T cell receptor beta chains from one sample in a study of tumor-infiltrating lymphocytes in primary liver carcinoma. TCRdb processed the multiplex PCR reads anew with MiXCR; each CDR3 protein has one entry. The table includes 250,000 to 350,000 distinct CDR3 sequences, around three fifths detected once. Sequenced: peripheral blood. The receptor set was obtained from a woman younger than 45 with primary liver carcinoma and hepatitis B virus infection. CDR3s include the opening cysteine and the closing phenylalanine or tryptophan. The D gene is left open where the match is weak. Expanded clones get a size class; other rows say once, few or many, or leave the size out.

J gene	D gene	clone size	V gene	CDR3 DNA	CDR3 protein
TRBJ1-5	.	few	TRBV12-3/TRBV12-4	TGTGCCAGCAGTTCCTTTGATCAGCCCCAGCATTTT	CASSSFDQPQHF
TRBJ2-1	.	many	TRBV4-3	TGCGCCAGCAGCCAAGATGCCTACAATGAGCAGTTCTTC	CASSQDAYNEQFF
TRBJ1-1	.	few	TRBV5-5	TGTGCCAGCAGCTTCCCACCCCCCAGGGTTCAAGCTTTCTTT	CASSFPPPRVQAFF
TRBJ2-5	.	.	TRBV28	TGTGCCACCTCGGGACAATCCGAAGAGACCCAGTACTTC	CATSGQSEETQYF
TRBJ2-3	.	.	TRBV4-3	TGCGCCACTAGCCCATGGGGAGAGGGAGCAGATACGCAGTATTTT	CATSPWGEGADTQYF
TRBJ1-4	.	.	TRBV28	TGTGCCAGCAGGCCCGACTTGGGACCTAATGAAAAACTGTTTTTT	CASRPDLGPNEKLFF
TRBJ2-1	TRBD2	.	TRBV11-1	TGTACTAGCAGCCTGACTAGCGGGATGGTTCTGGAGCAGTTCTTC	CTSSLTSGMVLEQFF
TRBJ2-5	TRBD2	.	TRBV6-6	TGTGCCTGCAGAACGACTAGCGGGGAAGAGACCCAGTACTTC	CACRTTSGEETQYF
TRBJ1-5	TRBD1	.	TRBV12-5	TGTGCTAGTGGTTTCCAACAGGGGGCGGCGAATCAGCCCCAGCATTTT	CASGFQQGAANQPQHF
TRBJ1-1	.	.	TRBV5-6	TGTGCAAGCAGTGGACACCCGAAGACTGAAGCTTTCTTT	CASSGHPKTEAFF
TRBJ2-5	TRBD2	.	TRBV6-5	TGTGCCAGGAGTCCCCGGGGGGATCAGACCCAGTACTTC	CARSPRGDQTQYF
TRBJ1-5	.	.	TRBV4-1	TGCGCCAGCAGCCTCCCAGAGGGAAGTCAGCCCCAGCATTTT	CASSLPEGSQPQHF
TRBJ1-4	.	many	TRBV11-2	TGTGCCAGCAGCTCCCGCGCTAATGAAAAACTGTTTTTT	CASSSRANEKLFF
TRBJ2-6	.	.	TRBV5-6	TGTGCCAGCAGCTTGGGGGGGAGTGGCTCTGGGGCCAACGTCCTGACTTTC	CASSLGGSGSGANVLTF